This T cell receptor (beta chain) is drawn from a study of T cell responses to AZD1222 COVID-19 vaccine listed by TCRdb under 2021. Concerning the study at large: AZD1222 recipients given second doses at about 4 weeks or at about 12 weeks were pooled, since spike-specific TCR depth and breadth were not found to differ between the two schedules. A total of under 250 trial participants underwent TCR sequencing, of whom approximately 200 had received two doses of AZD1222 and roughly 26 had received two doses of the MenACWY control vaccine. Enrollment into the trials was organized by age into subgroups of 18-55, 56-69 and 70-plus years, and those subgroups contained roughly 150, 30 and 60 TCR-sequenced participants, respectively. The research as a whole found: After two AZD1222 doses, both the breadth and the depth of spike-specific TCRs were significantly higher than at day 0 and than in MenACWY recipients. Because no day 14 peak-response samples were available, the repertoires could be characterized only after the peak T cell response. Participants were mostly white British and included more females than males, and it was suggested by the authors that clonal diversity may have been underestimated. Only five to seven AZD1222 recipients were SARS-CoV-2 seropositive at baseline, limiting conclusions about previously exposed vaccinees. The 56-69-year group was small, and its depth increase did not reach significance, likely because of low power. Reportedly, close to half of the unique spike-specific TCRs recognized epitopes lying outside the regions that are mutated in the B.1.351 and B.1.1.7 variants. Vaccine-associated CD4 TCRs spanned the whole spike protein, with dominant responses in regions 160-218 and 743-854.

V and J lose 1 base and 3 bases, and a span of 12 bases separates them. The germline V gene (reference sequence) provides CDR1 LGHDT and CDR2 YNNKEL. Its CDR3 holds 15 amino acids, cysteine through phenylalanine. Just CDR3 DNA is preserved here, 45 bases in frame from base 1. The time point label of this sample denotes: baseline before first vaccination. Vaccinee samples were obtained from the UK trials COV001 and COV002, which included a single-blind randomized controlled phase 2/3 trial of AZD1222 (ChAdOx1 nCoV-19) in healthy adults. For TCRbeta chain sequencing, PBMC samples were collected from trial participants at day 0 and at day 28 after the second dose. Worth noting for this clone: Its binding antigen is unknown. Base-call qualities are not available, and no considerably larger clone is one nucleotide away.

The CDR3 regions of human TCRbeta chains were analyzed by immunosequencing. The original pipeline was this. Repertoire TCRs were checked for matches against a reference library of SARS-CoV-2-specific TCRs that had been generated using the MIRA antigen-specificity platform. Breadth was defined as the fraction of unique TCRs that were SARS-CoV-2-associated, and depth was defined as the fraction of total T cells that were SARS-CoV-2-associated. Each spike-specific TCR was assigned to its reactive spike region and to a CD4 or CD8 class using the MIRA data. Log10-transformed breadth and depth values were compared by one-way ANOVA with Sidak's multiple comparisons tests. TCRdb took over this immuneACCESS table, retaining in-frame rearrangements with V and J assigned. Such tables are incomplete; in checked studies, under half of the missing clones stem from an unresolved V gene, and the remainder is unexplained. That table is the source of V, J and clone size, and D and trimming were worked out from the DNA. This sample lists about 56,000 clones; 80% to 90% were detected once. The top ten clones comprise approximately 16% of the sample.

The sample consisted of peripheral blood, taken on day 0 of AZD1222 vaccination. The chain is encoded by TRBV3-1 (or the pseudogene TRBV3-2) joined to TRBJ1-1; the D segment cannot be called with confidence. The clonotype comes from an adult in good health. The DNA reads TGTGCCAGCAGCCAAGTTGGTGGCGGTGACACTGAAGCTTTCTTT. It codes for CASSQVGGGDTEAFF.